This T cell receptor (beta chain) was observed in a study of regulatory T cells in long-lasting Graves disease. Trimming shortened V by 3 bases and J by 1 base, and 13 bases separated the two germline ends. CDR1 is MNHNS and CDR2 is SASEGT in the germline V gene. The CDR3 consists of 16 residues. Regarding the study as a whole: Favored gene segments in persistent disease were TRBV28, TRBJ1-2 and TRBJ2-5.

Time point indicated: newly diagnosed GD, antithyroid drugs for less than 3 months. Following extraction of RNA from PBMCs, that RNA was used to make the TCR library. This clonotype was counted many times. What it binds is unknown. CDR3-region Arm-PCR and iRepertoire HTBI primers produced the TCR beta libraries. Methods used by the authors: Throughout the samples, researchers identified 50 to 75 TRBV and about 15 TRBJ segments. TCRdb called the multiplex PCR reads again in MiXCR, with one record for every CDR3 protein. The V and J calls here are based on TCRdb, not the publication. The repertoire holds under 300,000 distinct CDR3 sequences, with around 18% as singletons. This sample also appeared in a second study, on T cells in Graves' hyperthyroidism and ophthalmopathy.

The receptor was isolated from a woman aged 30 to 39 with Graves disease. V and J are TRBV6-1 and TRBJ2-1, with TRBD2 as a possible D gene (6 bases). Sequencing used peripheral blood mononuclear cells (PBMCs), obtained at new diagnosis, from a patient treated with antithyroid drugs. The CDR3 protein is CASSDLTGGSYNEQFF. The DNA of the CDR3 is TGTGCCAGCAGTGACCTCACAGGAGGGTCCTACAATGAGCAGTTCTTC.